The subject of this entry is one T cell receptor (beta chain). The target antigen is unknown. The data are from a study of graft-versus-host responses after intestinal transplantation. Study-level background: Once they had received anti-thymocyte globulin induction, all recipients took tacrolimus and steroids for around 3 years.

Repertoires were generated with immunoSEQ multiplex PCR, while TCRdb's copy carries only in-frame clones and drops some. The sample records about 85,000 clones, more than 85% being singletons. CDR1 and CDR2 from the germline V gene are ENHRY and SYGVKD. The J segment lost 1 base and the V segment lost 7 bases, leaving 3 bases of the junction unmatched. This CDR3 has 15 amino acids. The sequencing here drew on unstimulated CD8+ T cells sorted from spleen or lymph node cells, taken before transplant. V usage is TRBV10-3 and J usage is TRBJ2-3, with 12 bases fitting TRBD2. The TCR was taken from a human donor who was the organ donor for an intestinal transplant. CDR3 coding DNA: TGTGCCATCACCTGGACTAGCGGGGGCACAGATACGCAGTATTTT. This codes for CAITWTSGGTDTQYF.